These 21 T cell receptor beta chains originate from one sample sequenced in a study of T-cell reconstitution after alpha-beta-depleted transplantation in children. TCRbeta library preparation incorporated unique molecular identifiers. TCRdb reprocessed the PCR reads via MiXCR and lists one record per CDR3 protein. The data hold hundreds of thousands of distinct CDR3 sequences, with roughly 17% observed a single time. The input for sequencing was PBMCs, mostly from graft donor cells, taken 360 days after TCRalphabeta/CD19-depleted stem cell transplant. The receptors were sampled from a male patient aged 2-10 years who had a stem cell transplant for acute lymphoblastic leukemia, so the T cells may come from the graft donor.

This clonotype was counted a few times. The chain employs TRBV11-3 and TRBJ2-1; D possibly corresponds to TRBD2 (5 bases). CDR1 and CDR2 (germline): SGHNT, YENEEA. Trimming took 6 bases from V and 4 from J, leaving 10 bases between them. This CDR3 region has 13 residues. CDR3 DNA: TGTGCCAGCAGTTCCTCGGGGTACAATGAGCAGTTCTTC. Its translation is CASSSSGYNEQFF.

The chain combines TRBV4-1 with TRBJ2-3, with TRBD2 matching over 7 bases. The CDR3 spans 13 residues. CDR1 and CDR2 from the germline V gene are MGHRA and YSYEKL. Unmatched junction bases numbered 3, after V lost 0 bases and J lost 9 bases. CDR3 nucleotides: TGCGCCAGCAGCCAAGATCGGGGACTAACGCAGTATTTT. It yields the protein CASSQDRGLTQYF.

V is TRBV28 and J is TRBJ2-3; the D is unclear. This CDR3 contains 15 residues. The germline CDR1 and CDR2 sequences are MDHEN and SYDVKM. Trimming removed 6 bases from V and 0 bases from J, with 13 bases in between. Here the CDR3 DNA reads TGTGCCAGCAGCTCCGGGCCTTTTAGCACAGATACGCAGTATTTT. This encodes CASSSGPFSTDTQYF.

The J gene is TRBJ2-1, the V gene TRBV7-2; D might be TRBD1 (7 bases). The CDR3 has 13 amino acids. The germline V gene has CDR1 SGHTA and CDR2 FQGNSA. Trimming pared 10 bases from V and 8 bases from J, leaving 18 bases between. The CDR3 coding sequence is TGTGCCACTAATACTTTCAGGGGGGATGAGCAGTTCTTC. Translated: CATNTFRGDEQFF.

This clonotype was detected ten times or more. The J gene is TRBJ2-5, the V gene TRBV10-3; tentative D call: TRBD2 (5 bases). Germline V gene data show CDR1 as ENHRY and CDR2 as SYGVKD. The CDR3 is 18 residues long. Trimming left V 3 bases short and J 1 base short, with 21 bases between. CDR3 sequence: CAISDQPLEGSIQETQYF. CDR3 in DNA: TGTGCCATCAGTGATCAACCGTTAGAGGGTAGCATCCAAGAGACCCAGTACTTC.

The chain has TRBV7-6 and TRBJ2-1; D is perhaps TRBD1 (5 bases). The germline V gene has CDR1 SGHVS and CDR2 FNYEAQ. CDR3 size: 14 residues. V dropped 4 bases and J dropped 6 bases, with 13 bases sitting between them. CDR3 nucleotides: TGTGCCAGCAGCTCTAATAGGGGCTTCAATGAGCAGTTCTTC. Protein product: CASSSNRGFNEQFF.

The V and J genes are TRBV4-2 and TRBJ2-5; D might be TRBD1 or TRBD2, each matching 5 bases. The CDR3 loop spans 13 amino acids. Trimming stripped 4 bases from V and 4 bases from J, with 10 bases between. CDR1 and CDR2 from the germline V gene are LGHNA and YNFKEQ. CDR3 in amino acids: CASSPPGRETQYF. The DNA of the CDR3 is TGTGCCAGCAGCCCACCAGGGAGAGAGACCCAGTACTTC.

The V and J genes are TRBV12-3 or TRBV12-4 and TRBJ2-3; 8 bases fit TRBD2. The CDR3 is 17 residues long. Trimming cost V 2 bases and J 0 bases; bases outside gene matches: 7. This chain's CDR3 is CASSLQAGVASTDTQYF. CDR3 bases: TGTGCCAGCAGTTTACAAGCGGGAGTTGCTAGCACAGATACGCAGTATTTT.

This chain joins TRBV4-2 and TRBJ2-1; 11 nucleotides match TRBD2. Trimming took 2 bases from V and 8 from J; bases not matched to a gene: 8. The CDR3 runs to 16 residues. Germline assignment: CDR1 LGHNA and CDR2 YNFKEQ. CDR3 region: CASSQPGTSGSHEQFF. CDR3 bases: TGTGCCAGCAGCCAACCCGGAACTAGCGGGAGTCATGAGCAGTTCTTC.

This clonotype was found once. The chain carries TRBV4-3 and TRBJ2-1; D may be TRBD2 (5 bases). CDR1 LGHNA and CDR2 YSLEER come from the germline V gene. This CDR3 is 14 amino acids long. V lost 6 bases, J lost 1 base, and 10 bases lay in between. The CDR3 region has the DNA TGCGCCAGCAGGCCCGTAGCGTCCTACAATGAGCAGTTCTTC. Its protein product is CASRPVASYNEQFF.

This clonotype was detected ten times or more. The CDR3 region is CSVGLAAKETQYF. In DNA, the CDR3 is TGCAGCGTTGGACTAGCAGCCAAAGAGACCCAGTACTTC. V is TRBV29-1 and J is TRBJ2-5; TRBD2 aligns across 7 bases. The V segment lost 4 bases and the J segment 3 bases; nucleotides outside the gene matches: 5. The CDR3 has 13 residues. Germline loops: CDR1 SQVTM, CDR2 ANQGSEA.

To note about this clonotype: Its ends do not fully match the called genes, so a read error is possible. The V and J genes are TRBV4-2 and TRBJ2-7; D possibly uses TRBD1 or TRBD2 (5 bases each). Germline V gene sequence: CDR1 LGHNA, CDR2 YNFKEQ. The CDR3 covers 12 residues. CDR3 DNA sequence: TGTGCCAGGAGCCGTAGGGGAGACGAGCAGTACTTC. Residues: CARSRRGDEQYF.

The sample holds many counts of this clonotype. The J gene is TRBJ2-2, the V gene TRBV12-3 or TRBV12-4; D is perhaps TRBD1 (5 bases). Trimming shortened V by 3 bases and J by 5 bases, and 13 bases separated the two germline ends. The CDR3 is 15 amino acids. The CDR3 DNA follows: TGTGCCAGCAGTTTGCGGCAGGGTGGGACCGGGGAGCTGTTTTTT. Translating it yields CASSLRQGGTGELFF.

This clonotype was seen more than once but under ten times. V and J are TRBV15 and TRBJ2-4, with D possibly being TRBD1 (6 bases). Per the germline V gene, CDR1 is LNHNV and CDR2 is YYDKDF (reference sequence). The CDR3 contains 13 residues. Trimming stripped 7 bases from V and 0 bases from J, with 7 bases between. CDR3 sequence (DNA): TGTGCCACCACACAGGGAGCCAAAAACATTCAGTACTTC. Amino acids: CATTQGAKNIQYF. The full variable domain, with the rest looked up from reference TRBV15 and TRBJ2-4, is DAMVIQNPRYQVTQFGKPVTLSCSQTLNHNVMYWYQQKSSQAPKLLFHYYDKDFNNEADTPDNFQSRRPNTSFCFLDIRSPGLGDTAMYLCATTQGAKNIQYFGAGTRLSVL.

This chain connects TRBV29-1 to TRBJ2-3, with unresolved D. The CDR3 consists of 15 residues. CDR1 is SQVTM, CDR2 ANQGSEA, per germline. Trimming removed 1 base from V and 2 bases from J, with 13 bases in between. This CDR3 is CSVEVGWGFTDTQYF. The CDR3 bases are TGCAGCGTTGAAGTCGGATGGGGATTCACAGATACGCAGTATTTT.

This clonotype was counted a few times. CDR3 sequence reads: CASSYVRGRGGLGNIQYF. In nucleotides, the CDR3 is TGTGCCAGCAGTTACGTCAGGGGGAGGGGTGGGTTGGGAAACATTCAGTACTTC. The chain links TRBV6-5 to TRBJ2-4, with D perhaps matching TRBD1 or TRBD2 (7 bases each). Germline CDR1 MNHEY, CDR2 SVGAGI. Trimming removed 2 bases from V and 6 bases from J, with 23 bases in between. The CDR3 totals 18 residues.

This clonotype was counted a few times. This rearrangement joins TRBV12-3 or TRBV12-4 to TRBJ2-2, with D unclear. The CDR3 consists of 13 residues. Trimming shortened V by 7 bases and J by 6 bases, and 12 bases separated the two germline ends. DNA of the CDR3: TGTGCCAGCACCGCCCTAGGACCCGGGGAGCTGTTTTTT. Protein: CASTALGPGELFF.

This clonotype came up many times. The CDR3 region has the DNA TGCGCCAGCAGCCACGGCCCCGGCTTGAATGAGCAGTTCTTC. Translation gives CASSHGPGLNEQFF. V and J are TRBV4-1 and TRBJ2-1; D is uncertain. In germline, CDR1 is MGHRA, CDR2 YSYEKL. This CDR3 has 14 amino acids. V was cut by 3 bases and J by 7 bases, with 13 bases left in between.

This chain connects TRBV7-2 to TRBJ2-5; D gene unclear. The ends were cut back, 1 base at V and 5 bases at J, with 14 bases in the middle. This CDR3 contains 15 residues. Germline CDR1 and CDR2: SGHTA and FQGNSA. CDR3 sequence: CASSLVELSLETQYF. In DNA, the CDR3 is TGTGCCAGCAGCTTAGTCGAGCTCAGTCTGGAGACCCAGTACTTC.

This clonotype was seen repeatedly, ten times or more. The CDR3 here is CASSQDDPGDYEQYF. The CDR3 region has the DNA TGTGCCAGCAGCCAAGATGACCCTGGGGACTACGAGCAGTACTTC. The rearrangement links TRBV4-2 to TRBJ2-7; D ambiguous. The germline V and J ends were trimmed by 0 bases and 3 bases, with 12 bases remaining between them. The CDR3 is 15 residues long. The germline CDR1 and CDR2 sequences are LGHNA and YNFKEQ.

The V gene is TRBV5-6, the J gene TRBJ1-2; no definite D call. This CDR3 is 14 amino acids long. V was pared by 0 bases and J by 8 bases, with 14 bases between. Germline CDR1 is SGHDT and CDR2 is YYEEEE. In DNA, the CDR3 is TGTGCCAGCAGCTTGGCCGCCTACTTGGGGGGCTACACCTTC. Encoded protein: CASSLAAYLGGYTF. Together with reference TRBV5-6 and TRBJ1-2, the CDR3 gives the full variable domain: DAGVTQSPTHLIKTRGQQVTLRCSPKSGHDTVSWYQQALGQGPQFIFQYYEEEERQRGNFPDRFSGHQFPNYSSELNVNALLLGDSALYLCASSLAAYLGGYTFGSGTRLTVV.